The clone carrying this T cell receptor (beta chain) has at least ten counts. The CDR3 is 13 amino acids. CDR1 is SQVTM, CDR2 ANQGSEA, per germline. Trimming took 3 bases from V and 3 from J, leaving 12 bases between them. MiXCR, applied by TCRdb to the RT-PCR reads, yields one record per CDR3 protein. Of 550,000 to 750,000 distinct CDR3 sequences in the sample, approximately 15% were seen once. Material for sequencing was memory CD4+ T cells from blood. This receptor was taken from a female donor in good health, serving as a healthy control. The chain couples TRBV29-1 to TRBJ2-7; D gene ambiguous. CDR3 amino acids: CSVDIPGSYEQYF. DNA of the CDR3: TGCAGCGTTGATATACCCGGCAGCTACGAGCAGTACTTC.